The T cell receptor (beta chain) under discussion was sequenced for a study of cytomegalovirus exposure and HLA in healthy donors. About this clone: The antigen remains unidentified.

With 60 Vbeta and 13 Jbeta primers, the PCR was carried out. Assay: immunoSEQ multiplex PCR; the TCRdb copy retains only in-frame clones and omits some. The sample has about 160,000 clones, roughly 84% seen once; the top ten hold 5% to 7.5%. Findings of the study overall: Accounts indicate the classifier identified cytomegalovirus status with strong specificity and sensitivity. The authors listed 150 to 200 TCR beta chains as cytomegalovirus-associated.

The receptor was isolated from a man aged 50 or older in good health and CMV-seropositive. Sequenced input: PBMCs.

The DNA of the CDR3 is TGTGCCATCAGCAGGGCAGGGGCGGCGTACGAGCAGTACTTC. It encodes CAISRAGAAYEQYF. The V gene is TRBV10-3, the J gene TRBJ2-5; TRBD1 might be the D (6 bases). The end of the DNA aligns better with TRBJ2-7, so the J call may be wrong. Looked up from germline, CDR1 is ENHRY and CDR2 is SYGVKD. The CDR3 runs to 14 residues.